The next 10 T cell receptor beta chains were all read from a single sample in a study of blood T cell repertoires in COVID-19. Profiled with immunoSEQ multiplex PCR; TCRdb holds only in-frame clones, not every one. This table holds some 350,000 clones, around nine tenths found once. The sample was peripheral blood. The receptor source for this set is a woman between 18 and 30 years old who had recovered from COVID-19.

As regards this clone: Possible read error: a much larger clone is one base away. The rearrangement uses TRBV6-2 or TRBV6-3 and TRBJ2-5; 7 nucleotides agree with TRBD1. The CDR3 totals 13 residues. J lost 1 base, V lost 5 bases, and 1 base had no gene match. Germline V gene sequence: CDR1 MNHEY, CDR2 SVGEGT. The CDR3, as DNA: TGTGCCAGCAGTGGGACAGTCCAAGAGACCCAGTACTTC. Translation gives CASSGTVQETQYF.

This clone was recorded once. This rearrangement joins TRBV19 to TRBJ2-6; no definite D call. Germline lookup yields CDR1 LNHDA and CDR2 SQIVND (reference sequence). Trimming stripped 9 bases from V and 5 bases from J, with 11 bases between. This CDR3 spans 13 amino acids. This CDR3 is CASRDKRANVLTF. The CDR3 nucleotides read TGTGCCAGCCGCGACAAAAGGGCCAACGTCCTGACTTTC. Complete variable domain (other parts from reference TRBV19 and TRBJ2-6): DGGITQSPKYLFRKEGQNVTLSCEQNLNHDAMYWYRQDPGQGLRLIYYSQIVNDFQKGDIAEGYSVSREKKESFPLTVTSAQKNPTAFYLCASRDKRANVLTFGAGSRLTVL.

This chain links TRBV15 with TRBJ2-3, with a possible D match to TRBD2 (5 bases). Trimming shortened V by 0 bases and J by 8 bases, and 18 bases separated the two germline ends. The germline V gene has CDR1 LNHNV and CDR2 YYDKDF (reference sequence). This CDR3 region has 16 residues. The CDR3 is CATSRDRASSRSTQYF. CDR3 sequence (DNA): TGTGCCACCAGCAGAGATCGGGCTAGCTCCCGTTCTACGCAGTATTTT.

CDR3 in amino acids: CASSLEGVRNYGYTF. The CDR3 bases are TGCGCCAGCAGCTTGGAGGGGGTTCGTAACTATGGCTACACCTTC. The chain is built from TRBV5-1 and TRBJ1-2, with D perhaps matching TRBD1 (6 bases). The V and J ends lost 0 bases and 1 base respectively, with 10 bases between them. Looked up from germline, CDR1 is SGHRS and CDR2 is YFSETQ. This CDR3 has 15 amino acids.

The rearrangement uses TRBV29-1 and TRBJ1-4, with D perhaps TRBD1 (6 bases). This CDR3 has 13 amino acids. Between the trimmed V and J ends, which lost 5 bases and 7 bases, there was a span of 14 bases. CDR1 and CDR2 (germline): SQVTM, ANQGSEA. This CDR3 is CSVSRQGSEKLFF. CDR3 nucleotide sequence: TGCAGCGTTTCAAGGCAGGGGTCTGAAAAACTGTTTTTT.

The chain has TRBV7-2 and TRBJ2-3; tentatively, D is TRBD2 (6 bases). V was cut by 5 bases and J by 2 bases, with 14 bases left in between. The CDR3 length is 15 residues. Germline CDR1 SGHTA, CDR2 FQGNSA. CDR3 nucleotides: TGTGCCAGCAGCCTACGGGGGACCCCCACAGATACGCAGTATTTT. Protein: CASSLRGTPTDTQYF. Using reference TRBV7-2 and TRBJ2-3 for the parts outside the CDR3, the full variable domain is GAGVSQSPSNKVTEKGKDVELRCDPISGHTALYWYRQSLGQGLEFLIYFQGNSAPDKSGLPSDRFSAERTGGSVSTLTIQRTQQEDSAVYLCASSLRGTPTDTQYFGPGTRLTVL.

The J gene is TRBJ1-6, the V gene TRBV19, with 8 bases that match TRBD1. Germline loops: CDR1 LNHDA, CDR2 SQIVND (reference sequence). The CDR3 is 16 residues long. With V trimmed by 3 bases and J by 7 bases, 8 bases remained unmatched. The CDR3 region has the DNA TGTGCCAGTAGTATGGGGCAGGGGGCGCCGAATTCACCCCTCCACTTT. Translating gives CASSMGQGAPNSPLHF.

This clone was detected once. The genes are TRBV20-1 and TRBJ2-1; 11 bases line up with TRBD2. V shed 3 bases and J 2 bases; nucleotides not matched to a gene: 0. The V gene's germline CDR1 is DFQATT and CDR2 SNEGSKA (reference sequence). This CDR3 comprises 14 residues. CDR3 residues: CSASSGRAYNEQFF. DNA for the CDR3: TGCAGTGCTAGTAGCGGGAGGGCCTACAATGAGCAGTTCTTC.

V usage is TRBV9 and J usage is TRBJ1-1; tentative D call: TRBD1 (5 bases). The ends were cut back, 2 bases at V and 5 bases at J, with 10 bases in the middle. In germline, CDR1 is SGDLS, CDR2 YYNGEE. CDR3 size: 13 residues. CDR3 sequence reads: CASSVGPRTEAFF. The CDR3 DNA reads TGTGCCAGCAGCGTGGGGCCTCGGACTGAAGCTTTCTTT. Based on the CDR3 plus reference TRBV9 and TRBJ1-1, the full variable domain is DSGVTQTPKHLITATGQRVTLRCSPRSGDLSVYWYQQSLDQGLQFLIQYYNGEERAKGNILERFSAQQFPDLHSELNLSSLELGDSALYFCASSVGPRTEAFFGQGTRLTVV.

The J gene is TRBJ2-1, the V gene TRBV18; D remains unclear. The CDR3 runs 13 residues. Per the germline V gene, CDR1 is KGHSH and CDR2 is LQKENI. V shed 3 bases and J shed 13 bases, with 16 bases lying between them. CDR3 in DNA: TGTGCCAGCTCACCGGCCTCCCAAGCGCGCCAGTTCTTC. Its translation is CASSPASQARQFF.